The rows below give T cell receptor beta chains drawn from one sample of a study of regulatory T cells in long-lasting Graves disease. One entry per CDR3 protein results from TCRdb running MiXCR on the multiplex PCR reads. Altogether fewer than 400,000 distinct CDR3 sequences are present, about 20% being singletons, with the ten largest covering about 38%. Sequenced here: peripheral blood mononuclear cells (PBMCs), sampled at new diagnosis, from a patient treated with antithyroid drugs. Receptors were obtained from a female donor with Graves disease. CDR3s include the opening cysteine and the closing phenylalanine or tryptophan. A D gene is named only where the DNA matches it firmly. A clone size is listed for some rows: how often the clone was seen (once, few, many), or a class if it is expanded.

clone_size: many
v_call: TRBV11-3
j_call: TRBJ2-2
d_call: NA
cdr3_aa: CASSFSLGGTNTGELFF
cdr3_nt: TGTGCCAGCAGCTTTAGTTTGGGGGGAACGAACACCGGGGAGCTGTTTTTT

clone_size: many
v_call: TRBV24-1
j_call: TRBJ1-1
d_call: NA
cdr3_aa: CATSGPGNTEAFF
cdr3_nt: TGTGCCACCAGTGGCCCAGGAAACACTGAAGCTTTCTTT

clone_size: many
v_call: TRBV7-9
j_call: TRBJ2-7
d_call: TRBD2
cdr3_aa: CASSLREGGDEQYF
cdr3_nt: TGTGCCAGCAGCCTGCGGGAGGGCGGGGACGAGCAGTACTTC

clone_size: many
v_call: TRBV19
j_call: TRBJ2-3
d_call: NA
cdr3_aa: CASSTSEGTDTQYF
cdr3_nt: TGTGCCAGTAGTACCAGCGAGGGGACAGATACGCAGTATTTT

clone_size: few
v_call: TRBV30
j_call: TRBJ1-5
d_call: TRBD1
cdr3_aa: CAWSVRVGQGQNQPQHF
cdr3_nt: TGTGCCTGGAGTGTACGAGTGGGACAGGGGCAGAATCAGCCCCAGCATTTT

clone_size: many
v_call: TRBV28
j_call: TRBJ1-2
d_call: NA
cdr3_aa: CASRISGGYTF
cdr3_nt: TGTGCCAGCAGAATATCAGGGGGCTACACCTTC

clone_size: many
v_call: TRBV28
j_call: TRBJ2-7
d_call: NA
cdr3_aa: CASSFNGGYEQYF
cdr3_nt: TGTGCCAGCAGTTTCAACGGGGGTTACGAGCAGTACTTC

clone_size: many
v_call: TRBV7-9
j_call: TRBJ1-2
d_call: NA
cdr3_aa: CASSFAGDGYTF
cdr3_nt: TGTGCCAGCAGCTTCGCGGGGGACGGCTACACCTTC

clone_size: many
v_call: TRBV9
j_call: TRBJ1-6
d_call: NA
cdr3_aa: CASSVGSSYNSPLHF
cdr3_nt: TGTGCCAGCAGCGTCGGGAGTTCCTATAATTCACCCCTCCACTTT

clone_size: many
v_call: TRBV12-3/TRBV12-4
j_call: TRBJ2-5
d_call: NA
cdr3_aa: CASSPTGKGQTQYF
cdr3_nt: TGTGCCAGCAGTCCTACAGGGAAGGGGCAGACCCAGTACTTC

clone_size: many
v_call: TRBV12-3/TRBV12-4
j_call: TRBJ2-1
d_call: TRBD1
cdr3_aa: CASSSFGQGNEQFF
cdr3_nt: TGTGCCAGCAGTTCTTTTGGACAGGGCAATGAGCAGTTCTTC

clone_size: many
v_call: TRBV6-1
j_call: TRBJ2-7
d_call: NA
cdr3_aa: CASSEARRAGNEQYF
cdr3_nt: TGTGCCAGCAGTGAGGCCCGACGTGCGGGGAACGAGCAGTACTTC

clone_size: many
v_call: TRBV6-1
j_call: TRBJ1-2
d_call: NA
cdr3_aa: CASSPLGGNYGYTF
cdr3_nt: TGTGCCAGCAGTCCCCTGGGGGGAAACTATGGCTACACCTTC

clone_size: many
v_call: TRBV7-9
j_call: TRBJ2-1
d_call: NA
cdr3_aa: CASERTPSSYNEQFF
cdr3_nt: TGTGCCAGCGAAAGGACCCCGAGCTCCTACAATGAGCAGTTCTTC

clone_size: many
v_call: TRBV4-1
j_call: TRBJ2-7
d_call: TRBD1
cdr3_aa: CASSQYAGTAISEQYF
cdr3_nt: TGCGCCAGCAGCCAGTACGCCGGGACAGCAATTAGCGAGCAGTACTTC

clone_size: many
v_call: TRBV11-2
j_call: TRBJ2-7
d_call: TRBD1
cdr3_aa: CASSRTGGFSYEQYF
cdr3_nt: TGTGCCAGCAGCCGGACAGGGGGCTTTTCCTACGAGCAGTACTTC

clone_size: many
v_call: TRBV28
j_call: TRBJ1-4
d_call: NA
cdr3_aa: CASSPAVTNEKLFF
cdr3_nt: TGTGCCAGCAGTCCGGCAGTAACTAATGAAAAACTGTTTTTT

clone_size: many
v_call: TRBV20-1
j_call: TRBJ1-3
d_call: TRBD1
cdr3_aa: CSASRQGLGNTIYF
cdr3_nt: TGCAGTGCTAGTAGACAGGGACTCGGAAACACCATATATTTT

clone_size: few
v_call: TRBV10-1
j_call: TRBJ2-6
d_call: NA
cdr3_aa: CASSDPGANVLTF
cdr3_nt: TGCGCCAGCAGTGATCCCGGGGCCAACGTCCTGACTTTC

clone_size: many
v_call: TRBV7-8
j_call: TRBJ2-7
d_call: NA
cdr3_aa: CASSLALAGPDEQYF
cdr3_nt: TGTGCCAGCAGCTTAGCGCTGGCGGGGCCGGACGAGCAGTACTTC

clone_size: many
v_call: TRBV7-8
j_call: TRBJ2-1
d_call: TRBD2
cdr3_aa: CASSLGASGRNEQFF
cdr3_nt: TGTGCCAGCAGCCTTGGTGCTAGCGGGAGAAATGAGCAGTTCTTC

clone_size: NA
v_call: TRBV15
j_call: TRBJ1-2
d_call: NA
cdr3_aa: CATSRDKIPGNYGYTF
cdr3_nt: TGTGCCACCAGCAGAGATAAAATCCCGGGGAACTATGGCTACACCTTC

clone_size: many
v_call: TRBV7-3
j_call: TRBJ2-1
d_call: NA
cdr3_aa: CASSSIRAYNEQFF
cdr3_nt: TGTGCCAGCAGCTCGATCCGGGCTTACAATGAGCAGTTCTTC

clone_size: many
v_call: TRBV6-2/TRBV6-3
j_call: TRBJ2-1
d_call: TRBD1
cdr3_aa: CASSYSNRGLDEQFF
cdr3_nt: TGTGCCAGCAGTTACTCGAACAGGGGGCTCGATGAGCAGTTCTTC

clone_size: few
v_call: TRBV27
j_call: TRBJ2-7
d_call: NA
cdr3_aa: CASGLYVGEQYF
cdr3_nt: TGTGCCAGCGGACTATACGTCGGCGAGCAGTACTTC

clone_size: many
v_call: TRBV30
j_call: TRBJ1-1
d_call: NA
cdr3_aa: CAWSVSRTEAFF
cdr3_nt: TGTGCCTGGAGTGTATCTAGGACTGAAGCTTTCTTT

clone_size: many
v_call: TRBV13
j_call: TRBJ2-5
d_call: TRBD2
cdr3_aa: CASSLMTSGPLEQTQYF
cdr3_nt: TGTGCCAGCAGCTTAATGACTAGCGGGCCCCTAGAGCAGACCCAGTACTTC

clone_size: many
v_call: TRBV30
j_call: TRBJ1-5
d_call: TRBD1
cdr3_aa: CAWGTGDNQPQHF
cdr3_nt: TGTGCCTGGGGGACAGGAGACAATCAGCCCCAGCATTTT

clone_size: many
v_call: TRBV11-2
j_call: TRBJ2-7
d_call: TRBD2
cdr3_aa: CASSLELASGRVAEQYF
cdr3_nt: TGTGCCAGCAGCTTAGAGTTGGCTAGCGGGAGGGTAGCCGAGCAGTACTTC

clone_size: few
v_call: TRBV6-1
j_call: TRBJ2-1
d_call: TRBD2
cdr3_aa: CASSGAGGRRYNEQFF
cdr3_nt: TGTGCCAGCAGTGGGGCGGGGGGAAGACGATACAATGAGCAGTTCTTC

clone_size: NA
v_call: TRBV5-1
j_call: TRBJ2-5
d_call: TRBD1
cdr3_aa: CASRLQTGGEETQYF
cdr3_nt: TGCGCCAGCAGACTACAAACAGGGGGCGAGGAGACCCAGTACTTC

clone_size: many
v_call: TRBV27
j_call: TRBJ2-1
d_call: TRBD2
cdr3_aa: CASSLVPSGRYNEQFF
cdr3_nt: TGTGCCAGCAGTTTAGTCCCTAGCGGGAGGTACAATGAGCAGTTCTTC

clone_size: few
v_call: TRBV29-1
j_call: TRBJ2-5
d_call: NA
cdr3_aa: CSVEGGERTETQYF
cdr3_nt: TGCAGCGTTGAAGGGGGGGAACGGACGGAGACCCAGTACTTC

clone_size: many
v_call: TRBV5-4
j_call: TRBJ2-5
d_call: TRBD1
cdr3_aa: CASSSRQGNQETQYF
cdr3_nt: TGTGCCAGCAGCTCCAGACAGGGGAATCAAGAGACCCAGTACTTC

clone_size: NA
v_call: TRBV6-1
j_call: TRBJ2-7
d_call: NA
cdr3_aa: CASSTDVRYEQYF
cdr3_nt: TGTGCCAGCAGTACGGATGTGAGGTACGAGCAGTACTTC

clone_size: many
v_call: TRBV6-5
j_call: TRBJ1-6
d_call: NA
cdr3_aa: CASSYGRTPLHF
cdr3_nt: TGTGCCAGCAGTTACGGGAGAACGCCCCTCCACTTT

clone_size: few
v_call: TRBV6-1
j_call: TRBJ1-5
d_call: NA
cdr3_aa: CASSPRTGGYSNQPQHF
cdr3_nt: TGTGCCAGCAGTCCGAGAACAGGCGGGTATAGCAATCAGCCCCAGCATTTT

clone_size: many
v_call: TRBV12-3/TRBV12-4
j_call: TRBJ2-1
d_call: NA
cdr3_aa: CASSRTLQDQYNEQFF
cdr3_nt: TGTGCCAGCAGCAGGACTCTCCAAGACCAATACAATGAGCAGTTCTTC

clone_size: few
v_call: TRBV9
j_call: TRBJ2-5
d_call: NA
cdr3_aa: CASSVAIQGVQETQYF
cdr3_nt: TGTGCCAGCAGCGTAGCTATACAGGGCGTTCAAGAGACCCAGTACTTC

clone_size: many
v_call: TRBV7-9
j_call: TRBJ2-7
d_call: TRBD1
cdr3_aa: CASSSGQETYEQYF
cdr3_nt: TGTGCCAGCAGCTCCGGACAGGAGACCTACGAGCAGTACTTC

clone_size: NA
v_call: TRBV29-1
j_call: TRBJ2-1
d_call: TRBD1
cdr3_aa: CSAPVQGATYNEQFF
cdr3_nt: TGCAGCGCCCCCGTACAGGGGGCAACCTACAATGAGCAGTTCTTC

clone_size: many
v_call: TRBV28
j_call: TRBJ2-7
d_call: NA
cdr3_aa: CASRSSDYEQYF
cdr3_nt: TGTGCCAGCAGATCTAGCGACTACGAGCAGTACTTC